The rows below give T cell receptor beta chains drawn from one sample of a study of OX40 agonist ivuxolimab in advanced cancers. Repertoires were generated with immunoSEQ multiplex PCR, while TCRdb's copy carries only in-frame clones and drops some. In the table there are 65,000 or so clones, 80% to 95% of which are singletons. This material consisted of CD4+ or CD8+ T cells sorted from blood, taken in a trial of the OX40 agonist ivuxolimab. These TCRs come from an adult with an advanced solid tumor such as melanoma, head and neck, liver or kidney cancer. Both conserved end residues are part of each CDR3. The D gene is left open where the match is weak. Clone size is stated in some rows and not others, as once, few, many or a class when expanded.

>medium-sized|17|TRBV5-6|TRBD1|TRBJ2-3
TGTGCCAGCAGCGCCGAACATGACAGGGGGCGCCCAGATACGCAGTATTTT
CASSAEHDRGRPDTQYF
>NA|13|TRBV11-3|NA|TRBJ2-3
TGTGCCAGCAGCGGCGACAAGCCAGATACGCAGTATTTT
CASSGDKPDTQYF
>NA|17|TRBV19|TRBD2|TRBJ2-7
TGTGCCAGTAGTCCCTATTCGCGGGGGGAAAGTCCCTACGAGCAGTACTTC
CASSPYSRGESPYEQYF
>NA|16|TRBV5-1|NA|TRBJ1-2
TGCGCCAGCAGCTTGGTTCCTAGGGACCCCCGCGAAGGCTACACCTTC
CASSLVPRDPREGYTF
>NA|14|TRBV5-1|NA|TRBJ2-1
TGCGCCAGCAGCACCTCGGACAACTACAATGAGCAGTTCTTC
CASSTSDNYNEQFF
>once|14|TRBV29-1|NA|TRBJ1-4
TGCAGCGTTGAAGTCGGGGGATTTAATGAAAAACTGTTTTTT
CSVEVGGFNEKLFF
>NA|15|TRBV27|NA|TRBJ1-1
TGTGCCAGCAGTTTAGGGAACATACTTAACACTGAAGCTTTCTTT
CASSLGNILNTEAFF
>NA|15|TRBV13|NA|TRBJ2-2
TGTGCCAGCAGCTCGATGGACGGGAACACCGGGGAGCTGTTTTTT
CASSSMDGNTGELFF
>NA|15|TRBV27|TRBD1|TRBJ2-2
TGTGCCAGCAGTTTGACCAGGGGGCTCGCCGGGGAGCTGTTTTTT
CASSLTRGLAGELFF
>NA|14|TRBV5-6|NA|TRBJ2-1
TGTGCCAGCAGCTTTAACGTCCTCCACAATGAGCAGTTCTTC
CASSFNVLHNEQFF
>NA|17|TRBV25-1|TRBD1|TRBJ1-2
TGTGCCAGCAGTGAATTAACCGGGACAGATTACGATGTAGGCTACACCTTC
CASSELTGTDYDVGYTF
>NA|15|TRBV29-1|TRBD1|TRBJ2-7
TGCAGCGTTGAAGATTCCGGGACAGGGGGCTACGAGCAGTACTTC
CSVEDSGTGGYEQYF
>NA|15|TRBV4-1|NA|TRBJ1-1
TGCGCCAGCAGCCAAGCTGACGGCTCGAACACTGAAGCTTTCTTT
CASSQADGSNTEAFF
>NA|13|TRBV27|NA|TRBJ1-2
TGTGCCAGCAGTTTTGGGGAGGTCTATGGCTACACCTTC
CASSFGEVYGYTF
>NA|14|TRBV5-6|NA|TRBJ2-1
TGTGCCAGCAGCGCCGGATTAGGCGGCTATGAGCAGTTCTTC
CASSAGLGGYEQFF
>NA|14|TRBV11-2|TRBD2|TRBJ2-7
TGTGCCAGCAGCGCGGACTCTAGCGGCCACGAGCAGTACTTC
CASSADSSGHEQYF
>NA|16|TRBV6-6|NA|TRBJ2-7
TGTGCCAGCAGTTACTCGTGGGGGGTGGGTTATGACGAGCAGTACTTC
CASSYSWGVGYDEQYF
>NA|16|TRBV13|NA|TRBJ1-3
TGTGCCAGCAGCGCCGCCGGGGACCCTAGTGAAAACACCATATATTTT
CASSAAGDPSENTIYF
>once|15|TRBV7-6|TRBD1|TRBJ1-5
TGTGCCAGCAGCCTCGGACAGGGGAACAATCAGCCCCAGCATTTT
CASSLGQGNNQPQHF
>few|12|TRBV7-9|NA|TRBJ1-5
TGTGCCAGCAGCTCTACTAATCAGCCCCAGCATTTT
CASSSTNQPQHF
>NA|13|TRBV5-1|TRBD2|TRBJ2-1
TGCGCCAGCACCCTGGGGGGGATCAATGAGCAGTTCTTC
CASTLGGINEQFF
>NA|16|TRBV19|NA|TRBJ1-6
TGTGCCAGTAGTATTGGCAGAGAGTACTATAATTCACCCCTCCACTTT
CASSIGREYYNSPLHF
>NA|11|TRBV6-5|NA|TRBJ2-2
TGTGCCAGCACGGAGTCCGGGGAGCTGTTTTTT
CASTESGELFF
>once|15|TRBV10-3|TRBD1|TRBJ2-7
TGTGCCATCACCGAAGGACAGGGTGGGTCCTACGAGCAGTACTTC
CAITEGQGGSYEQYF
>NA|18|TRBV5-4|TRBD2|TRBJ2-1
TGTGCCAGCAGCTTGGGACTAGCGGGAGCCCTTGCCTACAATGAGCAGTTCTTC
CASSLGLAGALAYNEQFF
>NA|14|TRBV2|NA|TRBJ1-6
TGTGCCAGCAGTGCGGCCGGGGGTAATTCACCCCTCCACTTT
CASSAAGGNSPLHF
>NA|16|TRBV21-1|NA|TRBJ2-1
TGTGCCAGCAGCAAAGTAGGGGGGAAAACCTACAATGAGCAGTTCTTC
CASSKVGGKTYNEQFF
>NA|18|TRBV7-6|TRBD1|TRBJ2-5
TGTGCCAGCAGCTTAGTTCATGGGACAGTGAAGAGCCAAGAGACCCAGTACTTC
CASSLVHGTVKSQETQYF
>NA|15|TRBV6-6|TRBD1|TRBJ2-4
TGTGCCAGCAGAGGCCGGGACAGGGAGAAAAACATTCAGTACTTC
CASRGRDREKNIQYF
>NA|14|TRBV4-3|NA|TRBJ2-2
TGCGCCAGCAGCTACTTTTGGGGCACCGGGGAGCTGTTTTTT
CASSYFWGTGELFF
>NA|17|TRBV7-2|TRBD1|TRBJ2-3
TGTGCCAGCAGCTCTAAGACGAGGGACAGACTCACAGATACGCAGTATTTT
CASSSKTRDRLTDTQYF
>NA|16|TRBV5-4|NA|TRBJ2-2
TGTGCCAGCAGCCTGGGCCCGATTTTAGACACCGGGGAGCTGTTTTTT
CASSLGPILDTGELFF
>NA|15|TRBV27|NA|TRBJ1-1
TGTGCCAGCAGTGGGACGGACCCGGTGAACACTGAAGCTTTCTTT
CASSGTDPVNTEAFF
>NA|15|TRBV27|NA|TRBJ1-2
TGTGCCAGCAGTTTATCTGCTCGGGGGGTTTATGGCTACACCTTC
CASSLSARGVYGYTF
>NA|13|TRBV13|TRBD1|TRBJ2-7
TGTGCCAGCAGCATCGGGACAGACTACGAGCAGTACTTC
CASSIGTDYEQYF
>NA|11|TRBV27|NA|TRBJ2-7
TGTGCCAGCAGTTACCCCTACGAGCAGTACTTC
CASSYPYEQYF
>once|14|TRBV6-1|NA|TRBJ2-1
TGTGCCAGCAATCCGGCAGGGGCGAAGGGTGAGCAGTTCTTC
CASNPAGAKGEQFF
>NA|14|TRBV9|NA|TRBJ1-5
TGTGCCAGCAGCGTAGATGGAGGCAATCAGCCCCAGCATTTT
CASSVDGGNQPQHF
>NA|17|TRBV19|TRBD2|TRBJ2-5
TGTGCCAGTAGTATAGGTTTTTGGGAGGGGTCCGGAGAGACCCAGTACTTC
CASSIGFWEGSGETQYF